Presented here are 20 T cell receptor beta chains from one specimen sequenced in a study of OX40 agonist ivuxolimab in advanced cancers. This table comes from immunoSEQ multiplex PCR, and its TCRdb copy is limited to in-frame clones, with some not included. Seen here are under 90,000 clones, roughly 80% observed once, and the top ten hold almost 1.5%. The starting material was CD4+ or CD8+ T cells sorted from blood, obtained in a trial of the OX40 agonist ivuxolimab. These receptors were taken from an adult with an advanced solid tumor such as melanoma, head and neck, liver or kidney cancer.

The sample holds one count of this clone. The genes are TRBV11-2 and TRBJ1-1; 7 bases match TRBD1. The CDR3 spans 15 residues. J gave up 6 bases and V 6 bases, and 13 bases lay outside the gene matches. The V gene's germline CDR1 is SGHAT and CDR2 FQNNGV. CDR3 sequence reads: CASRFRQGAQAEAFF. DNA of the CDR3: TGTGCCAGCAGATTTAGACAGGGTGCTCAAGCTGAAGCTTTCTTT.

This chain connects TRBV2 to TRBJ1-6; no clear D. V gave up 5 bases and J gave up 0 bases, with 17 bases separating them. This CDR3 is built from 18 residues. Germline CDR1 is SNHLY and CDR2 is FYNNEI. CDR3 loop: CASSRRPPRDSYNSPLHF. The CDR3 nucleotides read TGTGCCAGCAGTCGTCGACCTCCGAGGGACTCCTATAATTCACCCCTCCACTTT.

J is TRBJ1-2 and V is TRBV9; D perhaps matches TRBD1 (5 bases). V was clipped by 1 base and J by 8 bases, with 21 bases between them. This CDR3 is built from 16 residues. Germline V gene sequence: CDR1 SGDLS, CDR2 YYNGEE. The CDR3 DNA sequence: TGTGCCAGCAGCGTATCCCCGGCCCCGTCGCAGGGCGGCTACACCTTC. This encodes CASSVSPAPSQGGYTF.

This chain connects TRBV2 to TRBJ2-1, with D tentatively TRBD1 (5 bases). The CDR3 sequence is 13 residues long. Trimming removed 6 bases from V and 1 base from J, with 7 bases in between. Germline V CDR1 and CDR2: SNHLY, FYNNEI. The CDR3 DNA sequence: TGTGCCAGCAGCAGGGTTTCCTACAATGAGCAGTTCTTC. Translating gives CASSRVSYNEQFF.

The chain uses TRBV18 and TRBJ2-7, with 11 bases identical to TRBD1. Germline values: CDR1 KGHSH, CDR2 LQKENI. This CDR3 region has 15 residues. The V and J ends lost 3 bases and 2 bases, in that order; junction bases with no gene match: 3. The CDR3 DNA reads TGTGCCAGCTCACCCCCGGGACAGGGGGCCTACGAGCAGTACTTC. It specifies CASSPPGQGAYEQYF.

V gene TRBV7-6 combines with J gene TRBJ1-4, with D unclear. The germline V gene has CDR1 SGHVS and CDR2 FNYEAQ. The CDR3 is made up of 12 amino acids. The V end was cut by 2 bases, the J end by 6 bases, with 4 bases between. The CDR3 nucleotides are TGTGCCAGCAGCTTACCTTATGAAAAACTGTTTTTT. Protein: CASSLPYEKLFF.

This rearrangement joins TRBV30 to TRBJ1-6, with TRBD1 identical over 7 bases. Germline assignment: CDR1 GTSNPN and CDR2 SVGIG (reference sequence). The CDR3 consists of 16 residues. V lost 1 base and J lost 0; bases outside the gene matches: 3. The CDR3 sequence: CAWSGRGGSYNSPLHF. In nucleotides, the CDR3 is TGTGCCTGGAGTGGCAGGGGGGGCTCCTATAATTCACCCCTCCACTTT.

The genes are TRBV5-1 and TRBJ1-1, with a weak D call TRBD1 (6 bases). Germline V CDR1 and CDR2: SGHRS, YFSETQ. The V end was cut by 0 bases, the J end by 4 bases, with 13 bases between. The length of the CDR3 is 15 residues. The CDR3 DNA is TGCGCCAGCAGCTTGGAGGGGGAGGGATTCACTGAAGCTTTCTTT. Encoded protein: CASSLEGEGFTEAFF.

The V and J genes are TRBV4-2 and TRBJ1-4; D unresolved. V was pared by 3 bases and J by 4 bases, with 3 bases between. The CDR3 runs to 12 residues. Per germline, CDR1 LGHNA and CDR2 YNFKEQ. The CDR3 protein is CASSQVNEKLFF. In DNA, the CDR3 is TGTGCCAGCAGCCAGGTTAATGAAAAACTGTTTTTT.

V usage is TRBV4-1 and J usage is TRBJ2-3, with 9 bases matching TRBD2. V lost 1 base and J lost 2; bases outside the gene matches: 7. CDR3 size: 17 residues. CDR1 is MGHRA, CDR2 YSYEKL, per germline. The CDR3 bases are TGCGCCAGCAGCCAAGGGTGGAGCGGGGGGATCACAGATACGCAGTATTTT. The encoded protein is CASSQGWSGGITDTQYF.

CDR3 coding DNA: TGTGCCAGCAGCCCGCTAGCGGGGGGCTACAATGAGCAGTTCTTC. Its protein is CASSPLAGGYNEQFF. The chain couples TRBV7-2 to TRBJ2-1, with 11 nucleotides matching TRBD2. The CDR3 runs 15 residues. After removal of 5 bases from V and 3 bases from J, the junction contained 3 bases not matched to a gene. Germline values: CDR1 SGHTA, CDR2 FQGNSA.

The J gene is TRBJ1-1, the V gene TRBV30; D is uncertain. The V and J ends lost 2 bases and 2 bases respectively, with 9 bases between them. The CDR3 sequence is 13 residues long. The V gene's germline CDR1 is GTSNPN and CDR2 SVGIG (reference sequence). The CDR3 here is CAWSLQLNTEAFF. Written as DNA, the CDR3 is TGTGCCTGGAGTCTGCAGCTTAACACTGAAGCTTTCTTT. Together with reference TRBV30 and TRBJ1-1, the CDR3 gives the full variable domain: SQTIHQWPATLVQPVGSPLSLECTVEGTSNPNLYWYRQAAGRGLQLLFYSVGIGQISSEVPQNLSASRPQDRQFILSSKKLLLSDSGFYLCAWSLQLNTEAFFGQGTRLTVV.

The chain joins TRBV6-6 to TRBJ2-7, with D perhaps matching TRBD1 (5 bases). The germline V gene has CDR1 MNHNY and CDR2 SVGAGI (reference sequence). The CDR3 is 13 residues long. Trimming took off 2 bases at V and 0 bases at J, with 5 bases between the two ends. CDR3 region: CASSYDSSYEQYF. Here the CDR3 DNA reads TGTGCCAGCAGTTACGACAGCTCCTACGAGCAGTACTTC.

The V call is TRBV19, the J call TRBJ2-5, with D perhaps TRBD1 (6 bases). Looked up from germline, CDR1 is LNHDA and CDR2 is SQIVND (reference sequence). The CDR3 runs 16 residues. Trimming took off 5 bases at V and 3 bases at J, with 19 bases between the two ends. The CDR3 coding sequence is TGTGCCAGTAGTTCAGACCAAAGGGGGTCAAAAGAGACCCAGTACTTC. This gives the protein CASSSDQRGSKETQYF.

The CDR3 nucleotides are TGTGCCAGTAGTAAAGGGGCGGGGCAAAGCTCCTACGAGCAGTACTTC. Its translation: CASSKGAGQSSYEQYF. The chain carries TRBV19 and TRBJ2-7; perhaps TRBD2 as D (6 bases). CDR3 length: 16 residues. Trimming took 4 bases from V and 0 from J, leaving 16 bases between them. Germline V CDR1 and CDR2: LNHDA, SQIVND (reference sequence).

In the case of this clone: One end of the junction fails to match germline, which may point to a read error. The CDR3 bases are TGTGCCAGCAGGTTGGACGTCGAACGGACCCAGTACTTC. Translated: CASRLDVERTQYF. This chain uses TRBV5-6 with TRBJ2-5; D unresolved. This CDR3 has 13 residues. The germline CDR1 and CDR2 sequences are SGHDT and YYEEEE.

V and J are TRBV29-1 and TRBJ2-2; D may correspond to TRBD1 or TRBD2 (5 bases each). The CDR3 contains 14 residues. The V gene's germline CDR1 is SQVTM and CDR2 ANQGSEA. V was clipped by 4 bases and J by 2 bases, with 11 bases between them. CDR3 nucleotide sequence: TGCAGCGTTGGGGGACGGACTAACACCGGGGAGCTGTTTTTT. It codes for CSVGGRTNTGELFF.

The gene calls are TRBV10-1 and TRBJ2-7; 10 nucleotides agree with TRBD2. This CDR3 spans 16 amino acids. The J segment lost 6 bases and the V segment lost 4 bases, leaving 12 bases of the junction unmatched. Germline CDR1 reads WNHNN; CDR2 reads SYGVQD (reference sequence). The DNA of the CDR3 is TGCGCCAGCAGTGGGGTCGGTCTAGCGGGGGTCGGCGAGCAGTACTTC. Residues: CASSGVGLAGVGEQYF.

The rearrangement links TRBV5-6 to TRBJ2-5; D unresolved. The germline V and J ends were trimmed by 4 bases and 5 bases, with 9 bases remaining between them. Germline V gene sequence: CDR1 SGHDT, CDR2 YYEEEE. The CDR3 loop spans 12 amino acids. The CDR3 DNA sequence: TGTGCCAGCAGCAAGGTCGGGGAGACCCAGTACTTC. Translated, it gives CASSKVGETQYF.

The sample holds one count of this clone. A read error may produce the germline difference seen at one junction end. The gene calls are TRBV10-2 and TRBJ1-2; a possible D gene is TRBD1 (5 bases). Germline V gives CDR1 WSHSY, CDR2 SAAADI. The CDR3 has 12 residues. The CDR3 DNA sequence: TGCGCCAGCAGTGAGGCAGGGAATGGCTGCACCTTC. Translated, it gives CASSEAGNGCTF.